This TCR beta chain was recovered during a study of cytomegalovirus exposure and HLA in healthy donors. The sample holds one count of this clone. The antigen is undetermined. The CDR3 is 15 residues long. Germline CDR1 SNHLY, CDR2 FYNNEI. The germline V and J ends were trimmed by 6 bases and 7 bases, with 19 bases remaining between them. Study-wide results and caveats: Upon later analysis, TCR association rates were observed to vary by HLA locus, being highest for DRB1 and lowest for HLA-C. Reports indicate that TCR beta sequences accurately predicted the HLA-A and HLA-B alleles of most subjects.

PCR involved 60 Vbeta and 13 Jbeta primers. Profiling relied on immunoSEQ multiplex PCR, and the TCRdb table lists in-frame clones only, not all of them. The sample has 60,000 to 75,000 clones; about 70% are singletons. The sequence derives from a woman in her twenties or thirties in good health and CMV-seropositive. The chain is built from TRBV2 and TRBJ1-5; D is possibly TRBD1 (6 bases). The sample taken for sequencing was PBMCs. The chain's CDR3 is CASRTLGGLDQPQHF. CDR3 DNA sequence: TGTGCCAGCAGGACTTTAGGGGGTTTAGACCAGCCCCAGCATTTT.